These 8 T cell receptor beta chains share one sample of origin, sequenced in a study of circulating CD8 cells and anti-PD-1 response in melanoma. From live CD3+CD8+TCRalphabeta+ cells, four PD-1 and/or TIGIT subsets were sorted. Using approximately 15 ng of total RNA, TCR libraries were made with the QIAseq Immune Repertoire TCR panel. TCRdb re-derived calls from the reads in MiXCR, one entry per CDR3 protein. The top ten clones hold 53% of a sample with over 850 distinct CDR3 sequences, approximately 10% of them seen once. Sequenced material: CD8+ T cells from PBMCs, taken at baseline or after one month of anti-PD-1 therapy (not recorded which). All receptors come from a human donor with melanoma.

This clonotype is medium-sized (0.01 to 0.1%) by share. V gene TRBV19 combines with J gene TRBJ1-4; TRBD1 matches 7 bases. CDR1 and CDR2 (germline): LNHDA, SQIVND (reference sequence). V was clipped by 4 bases and J by 2 bases; unmatched bases: 16. The CDR3 runs to 19 residues. This CDR3 is CASSTTGALVSSTNEKLFF. DNA for the CDR3: TGTGCCAGTAGTACCACAGGGGCCTTAGTGTCGTCCACTAATGAAAAACTGTTTTTT.

This clonotype was counted only a few times. This chain links TRBV19 with TRBJ1-1; possibly TRBD1 for D (5 bases). Germline values: CDR1 LNHDA, CDR2 SQIVND (reference sequence). The CDR3 has 13 residues. V was trimmed by 7 bases and J by 7 bases, leaving 16 bases between them. The CDR3 here is CASTTGRVIEAFF. In DNA form, the CDR3 reads TGTGCCAGTACCACGGGCAGGGTCATTGAAGCTTTCTTT.

By share of the sample, this clonotype is medium-sized. The rearrangement links TRBV19 to TRBJ1-3, with D possibly being TRBD1 (5 bases). From germline, CDR1 is LNHDA and CDR2 SQIVND (reference sequence). The length of the CDR3 is 16 residues. Between the trimmed V and J ends, which lost 7 bases and 3 bases, there was a span of 19 bases. CDR3 loop: CASTPGQGWIGNTIYF. The CDR3 region has the DNA TGTGCCAGTACCCCCGGGCAGGGTTGGATTGGAAACACCATATATTTT.

This clonotype is termed medium-sized. The chain combines TRBV27 with TRBJ1-1; possibly TRBD1 for D (5 bases). Germline CDR1 reads MNHEY; CDR2 reads SMNVEV (reference sequence). The CDR3 extends over 14 amino acids. V was clipped by 3 bases and J by 4 bases, with 12 bases between them. The CDR3 bases are TGTGCCAGCAGTTTTGGGGGGTTTGTCACTGAAGCTTTCTTT. Translation: CASSFGGFVTEAFF.

This clonotype rates as medium-sized. The junction and the germline gene differ at one end; a read error may be behind it. The CDR3 coding sequence is TGTGCCAGTAGTTACTCGATTGACGGGACTGAGCAGTTCTTC. This translates into CASSYSIDGTEQFF. The rearrangement uses TRBV6-2 or TRBV6-3 and TRBJ2-1; the D gene could be TRBD1 or TRBD2 (5 bases each). Germline loops: CDR1 MNHEY, CDR2 SVGEGT. This CDR3 spans 14 amino acids.

This clonotype is large by share. The chain joins TRBV25-1 to TRBJ2-4; unclear D gene. Germline assignment: CDR1 MGHDK and CDR2 SYGVNS. The CDR3 spans 11 residues. V gave up 10 bases and J gave up 3 bases, with 7 bases separating them. CDR3 loop: CATFYKNIQYF. The CDR3 nucleotides read TGTGCCACCTTCTACAAAAACATTCAGTACTTC.

By its share, this clonotype is medium-sized. V usage is TRBV19 and J usage is TRBJ1-5; 9 nucleotides line up with TRBD1. With 3 bases clipped from V and 6 bases from J, the junction kept 6 bases outside the gene matches. This CDR3 region has 15 residues. Germline values: CDR1 LNHDA, CDR2 SQIVND (reference sequence). CDR3 loop: CASSIGQGRFQPQHF. In DNA form, the CDR3 reads TGTGCCAGTAGTATCGGACAGGGGCGATTTCAGCCCCAGCATTTT.

This clonotype is medium-sized in the sample. V is TRBV9 and J is TRBJ2-7, with a tentative D call TRBD1 (5 bases). Trimming pared 0 bases from V and 0 bases from J, leaving 10 bases between. The germline CDR1 and CDR2 sequences are SGDLS and YYNGEE. The CDR3 totals 15 residues. CDR3 in DNA: TGTGCCAGCAGCGTAGGACAGAATCCCTCCTACGAGCAGTACTTC. It yields the protein CASSVGQNPSYEQYF.